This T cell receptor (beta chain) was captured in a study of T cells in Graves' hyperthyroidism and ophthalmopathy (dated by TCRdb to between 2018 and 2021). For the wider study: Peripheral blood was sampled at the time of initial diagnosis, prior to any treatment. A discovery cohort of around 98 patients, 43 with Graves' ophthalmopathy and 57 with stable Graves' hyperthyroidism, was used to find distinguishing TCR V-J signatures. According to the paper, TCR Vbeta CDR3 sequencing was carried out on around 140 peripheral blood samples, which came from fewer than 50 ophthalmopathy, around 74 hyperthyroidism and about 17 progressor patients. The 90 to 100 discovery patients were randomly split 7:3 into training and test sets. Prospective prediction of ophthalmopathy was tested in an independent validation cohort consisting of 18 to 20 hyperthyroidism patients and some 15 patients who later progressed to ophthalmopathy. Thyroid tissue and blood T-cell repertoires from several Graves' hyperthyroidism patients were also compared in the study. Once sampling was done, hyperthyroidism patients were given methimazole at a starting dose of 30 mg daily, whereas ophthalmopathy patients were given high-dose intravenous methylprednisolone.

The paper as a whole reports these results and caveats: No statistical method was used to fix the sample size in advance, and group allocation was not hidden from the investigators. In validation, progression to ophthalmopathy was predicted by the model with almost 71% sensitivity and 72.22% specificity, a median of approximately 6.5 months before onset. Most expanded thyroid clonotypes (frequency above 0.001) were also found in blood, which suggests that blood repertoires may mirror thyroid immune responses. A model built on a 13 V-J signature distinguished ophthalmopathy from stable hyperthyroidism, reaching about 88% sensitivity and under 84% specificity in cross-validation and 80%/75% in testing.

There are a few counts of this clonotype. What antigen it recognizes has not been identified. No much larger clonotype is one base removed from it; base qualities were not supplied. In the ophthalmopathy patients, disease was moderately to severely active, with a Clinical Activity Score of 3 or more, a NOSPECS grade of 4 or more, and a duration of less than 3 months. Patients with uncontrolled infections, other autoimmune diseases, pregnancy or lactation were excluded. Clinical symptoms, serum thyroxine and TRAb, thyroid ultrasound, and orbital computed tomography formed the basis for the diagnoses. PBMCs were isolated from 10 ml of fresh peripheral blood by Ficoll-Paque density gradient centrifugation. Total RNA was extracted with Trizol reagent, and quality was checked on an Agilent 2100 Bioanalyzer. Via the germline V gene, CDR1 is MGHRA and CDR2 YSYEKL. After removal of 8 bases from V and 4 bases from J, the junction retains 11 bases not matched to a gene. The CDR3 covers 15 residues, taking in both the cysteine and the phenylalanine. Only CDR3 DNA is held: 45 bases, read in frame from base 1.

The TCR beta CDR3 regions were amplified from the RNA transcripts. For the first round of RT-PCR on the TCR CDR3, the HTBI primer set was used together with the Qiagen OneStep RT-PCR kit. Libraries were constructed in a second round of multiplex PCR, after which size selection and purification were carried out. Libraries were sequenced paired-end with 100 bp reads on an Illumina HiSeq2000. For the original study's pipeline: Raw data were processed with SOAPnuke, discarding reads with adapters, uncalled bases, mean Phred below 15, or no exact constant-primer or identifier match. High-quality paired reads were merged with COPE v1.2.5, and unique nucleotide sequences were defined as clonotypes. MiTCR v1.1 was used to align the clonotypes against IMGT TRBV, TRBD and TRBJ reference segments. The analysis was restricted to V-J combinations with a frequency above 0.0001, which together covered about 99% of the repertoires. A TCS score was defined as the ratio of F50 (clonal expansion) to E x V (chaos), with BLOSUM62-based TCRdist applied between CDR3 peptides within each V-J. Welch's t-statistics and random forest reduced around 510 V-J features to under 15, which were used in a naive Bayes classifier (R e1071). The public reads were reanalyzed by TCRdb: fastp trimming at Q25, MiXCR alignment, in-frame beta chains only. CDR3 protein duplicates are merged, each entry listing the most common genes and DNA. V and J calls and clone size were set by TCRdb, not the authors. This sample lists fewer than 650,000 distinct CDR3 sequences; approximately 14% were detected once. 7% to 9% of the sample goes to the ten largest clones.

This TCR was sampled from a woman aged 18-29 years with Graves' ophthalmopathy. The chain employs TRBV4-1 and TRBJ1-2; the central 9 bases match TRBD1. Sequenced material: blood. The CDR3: CASRPFGTGTYGYTF. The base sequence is TGCGCCAGCCGTCCGTTCGGGACAGGGACCTATGGCTACACCTTC.